This passage covers 6 T cell receptor beta chains from one sample sequenced in a study of OX40 agonist ivuxolimab in advanced cancers. The data were produced by immunoSEQ multiplex PCR, yet TCRdb's version contains in-frame clones alone and is incomplete. The sample has roughly 80,000 clones; 90% to 95% are singletons. Sample: CD4+ or CD8+ T cells sorted from blood, taken in a trial of the OX40 agonist ivuxolimab. The receptors were gathered from an adult with an advanced solid tumor such as melanoma, head and neck, liver or kidney cancer.

The chain carries TRBV4-3 and TRBJ2-1, with 8 bases that match TRBD2. Trimming removed 0 bases from V and 1 base from J; junction bases left unmatched: 2. Germline CDR1 and CDR2: LGHNA and YSLEER. The CDR3 sequence is 16 residues long. In DNA, the CDR3 is TGCGCCAGCAGCCAAGATCGCGGGAGGTCCTACAATGAGCAGTTCTTC. This codes for CASSQDRGRSYNEQFF.

The CDR3 protein is CASSRVAGEDEQYF. The CDR3 DNA reads TGTGCCAGCAGCCGAGTAGCGGGAGAGGACGAGCAGTACTTC. The chain couples TRBV5-4 to TRBJ2-7, with 9 positions matching TRBD2. The CDR3 covers 14 residues. Germline CDR1 SGHNT, CDR2 YYREEE (reference sequence). J lost 5 bases, V lost 4 bases, and 7 bases had no gene match.

V and J are TRBV7-2 and TRBJ1-1; no firm D call. V was shortened by 2 bases and J by 1 base, with 8 bases between the two germline ends. The germline gives CDR1 SGHTA, CDR2 FQGNSA. This CDR3 contains 14 residues. The CDR3 here is CASSLRVGNTEAFF. The CDR3 region has the DNA TGTGCCAGCAGCTTAAGGGTGGGGAACACTGAAGCTTTCTTT.

The chain joins TRBV18 to TRBJ1-2, with D possibly TRBD1 on 5 matching bases. Trimming took 2 bases from V and 1 from J, leaving 14 bases between them. CDR3 length equals 16 residues. CDR1 and CDR2 from the germline V gene are KGHSH and LQKENI. The DNA for the CDR3 is TGTGCCAGCTCACCAATGACAGCCCTTGATAACTATGGCTACACCTTC. It is translated as CASSPMTALDNYGYTF.

The chain recombines TRBV29-1 with TRBJ2-4, with D uncertain. V shed 0 bases and J shed 8 bases, with 14 bases lying between them. The CDR3 sequence is 14 residues long. From germline, CDR1 is SQVTM and CDR2 ANQGSEA. The CDR3 nucleotides are TGCAGCGTTGAAGATAGTGGGCCCCGGGACATTCAGTACTTC. Its protein is CSVEDSGPRDIQYF.

The genes are TRBV6-5 and TRBJ2-7; TRBD2 might be the D (5 bases). Germline V lookup: CDR1 MNHEY, CDR2 SVGAGI. The CDR3 has 12 residues. Trimming shortened V by 2 bases and J by 3 bases, and 5 bases separated the two germline ends. CDR3 residues: CASSYEGYEQYF. Written as DNA, the CDR3 is TGTGCCAGCAGTTACGAGGGCTACGAGCAGTACTTC.